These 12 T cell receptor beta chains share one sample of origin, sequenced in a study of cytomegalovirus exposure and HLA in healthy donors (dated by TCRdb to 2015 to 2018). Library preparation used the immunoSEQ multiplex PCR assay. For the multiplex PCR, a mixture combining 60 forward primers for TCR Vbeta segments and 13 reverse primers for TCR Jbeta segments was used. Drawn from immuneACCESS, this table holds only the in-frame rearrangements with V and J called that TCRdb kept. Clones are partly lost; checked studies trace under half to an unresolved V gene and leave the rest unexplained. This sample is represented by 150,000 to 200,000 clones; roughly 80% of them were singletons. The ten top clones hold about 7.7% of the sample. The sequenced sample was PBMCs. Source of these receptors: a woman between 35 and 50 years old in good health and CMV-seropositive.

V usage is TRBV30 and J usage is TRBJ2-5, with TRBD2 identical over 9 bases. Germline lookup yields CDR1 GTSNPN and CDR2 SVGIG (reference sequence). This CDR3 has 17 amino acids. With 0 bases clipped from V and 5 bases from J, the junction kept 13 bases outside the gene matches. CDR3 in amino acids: CAWSVGREGHREETQYF. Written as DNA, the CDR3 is TGTGCCTGGAGTGTAGGGCGGGAGGGCCATCGGGAGGAGACCCAGTACTTC. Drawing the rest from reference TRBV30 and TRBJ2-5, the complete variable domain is SQTIHQWPATLVQPVGSPLSLECTVEGTSNPNLYWYRQAAGRGLQLLFYSVGIGQISSEVPQNLSASRPQDRQFILSSKKLLLSDSGFYLCAWSVGREGHREETQYFGPGTRLLVL.

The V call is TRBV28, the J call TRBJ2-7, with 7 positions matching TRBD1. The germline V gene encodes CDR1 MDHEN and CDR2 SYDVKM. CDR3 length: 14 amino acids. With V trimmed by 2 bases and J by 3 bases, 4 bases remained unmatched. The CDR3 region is CASSLGGQSYEQYF. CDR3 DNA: TGTGCCAGCAGTTTAGGGGGACAGAGCTACGAGCAGTACTTC.

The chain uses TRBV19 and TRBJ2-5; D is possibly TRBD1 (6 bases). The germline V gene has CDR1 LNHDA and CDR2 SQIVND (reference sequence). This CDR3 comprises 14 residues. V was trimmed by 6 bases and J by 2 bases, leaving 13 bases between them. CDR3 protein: CASRAPGQQETQYF. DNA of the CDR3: TGTGCCAGTAGGGCCCCGGGACAACAAGAGACCCAGTACTTC.

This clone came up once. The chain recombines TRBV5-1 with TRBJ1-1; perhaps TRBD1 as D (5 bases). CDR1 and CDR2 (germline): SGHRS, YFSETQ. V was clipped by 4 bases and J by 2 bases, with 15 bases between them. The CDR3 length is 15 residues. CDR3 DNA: TGCGCCAGCAGCCGGCTCCAGGGCCCAAACACTGAAGCTTTCTTT. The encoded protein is CASSRLQGPNTEAFF.

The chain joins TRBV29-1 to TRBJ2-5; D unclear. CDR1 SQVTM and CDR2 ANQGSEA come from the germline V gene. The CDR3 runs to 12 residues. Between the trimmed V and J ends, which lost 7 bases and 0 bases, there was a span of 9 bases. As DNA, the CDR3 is TGCAGCGGAGCTTTGTACCAAGAGACCCAGTACTTC. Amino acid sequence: CSGALYQETQYF.

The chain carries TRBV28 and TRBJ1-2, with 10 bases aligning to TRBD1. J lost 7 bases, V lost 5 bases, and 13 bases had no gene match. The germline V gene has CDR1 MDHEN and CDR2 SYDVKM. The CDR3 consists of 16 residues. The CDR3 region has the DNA TGTGCCAGCAGTGCGGGACAGGGGTTTCAAGCGGGTGGCTACACCTTC. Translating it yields CASSAGQGFQAGGYTF.

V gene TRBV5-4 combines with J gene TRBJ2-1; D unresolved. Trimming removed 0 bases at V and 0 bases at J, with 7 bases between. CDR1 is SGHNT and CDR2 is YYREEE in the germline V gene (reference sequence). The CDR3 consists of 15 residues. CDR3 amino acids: CASSLALVSYNEQFF. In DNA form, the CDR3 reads TGTGCCAGCAGCTTGGCGCTAGTCTCCTACAATGAGCAGTTCTTC.

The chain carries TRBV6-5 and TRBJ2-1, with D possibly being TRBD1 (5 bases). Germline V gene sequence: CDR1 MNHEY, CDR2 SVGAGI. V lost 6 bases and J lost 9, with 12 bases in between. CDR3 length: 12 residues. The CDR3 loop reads CASSLSRGEQFF. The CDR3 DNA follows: TGTGCCAGCAGCCTCTCTAGGGGTGAGCAGTTCTTC.

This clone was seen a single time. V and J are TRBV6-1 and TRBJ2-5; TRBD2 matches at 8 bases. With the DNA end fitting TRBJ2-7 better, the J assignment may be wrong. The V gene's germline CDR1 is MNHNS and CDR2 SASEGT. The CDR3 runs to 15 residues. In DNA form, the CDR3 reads TGTGCCAGCAGTGCAACAGCGGGAGCAAACTACGAGCAGTACTTC. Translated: CASSATAGANYEQYF.

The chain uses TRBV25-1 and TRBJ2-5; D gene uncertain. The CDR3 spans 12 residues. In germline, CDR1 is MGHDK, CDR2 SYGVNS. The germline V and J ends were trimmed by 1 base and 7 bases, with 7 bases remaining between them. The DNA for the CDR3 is TGTGCCAGCAGTGAATCCGGAGTGACCCAGTACTTC. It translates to CASSESGVTQYF.

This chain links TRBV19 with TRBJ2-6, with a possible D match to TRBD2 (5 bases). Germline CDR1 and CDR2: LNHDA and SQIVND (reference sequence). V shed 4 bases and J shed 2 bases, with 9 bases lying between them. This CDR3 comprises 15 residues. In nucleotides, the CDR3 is TGTGCCAGTAGTAGCGCGGGTACTGGGGCCAACGTCCTGACTTTC. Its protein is CASSSAGTGANVLTF.

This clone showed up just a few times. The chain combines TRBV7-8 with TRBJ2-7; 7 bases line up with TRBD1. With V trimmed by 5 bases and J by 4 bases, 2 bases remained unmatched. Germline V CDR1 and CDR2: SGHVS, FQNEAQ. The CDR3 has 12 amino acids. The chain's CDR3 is CASSIQGYEQYF. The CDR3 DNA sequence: TGTGCCAGCAGCATACAGGGGTACGAGCAGTACTTC.